This TCR beta chain was identified during a study of T cells and Merkel cell carcinoma outcomes. General observations from the study: In Merkel cell carcinoma, repertoire and T-cell density reportedly predicted outcomes.

A word on this clone: Its antigen is as yet unknown.

The CDR3 spans 12 residues. CDR1 MRHNA and CDR2 SNTAGT come from the germline V gene. The V gene lost 2 bases and the J gene lost 5 bases, with 7 bases spanning the gap. Generated by immunoSEQ multiplex PCR, the TCRdb table keeps only in-frame clones and is missing some. Among under 2,500 clones listed, roughly 87% were seen once. This TCR was sampled from a human donor with Merkel cell carcinoma. This chain connects TRBV6-4 to TRBJ2-7; D not certain. The sample was tumor tissue from Merkel cell carcinoma. The chain's CDR3 is CASSDLGHEQYF. CDR3 DNA sequence: TGTGCCAGCAGTGACCTGGGTCACGAGCAGTACTTC.